One sample yielded the 26 T cell receptor beta chains listed below, sequenced in a study of cytomegalovirus exposure and HLA in healthy donors. 13 Jbeta primers and 60 Vbeta primers were used for the PCR. Assay used: immunoSEQ multiplex PCR; TCRdb lists only in-frame clones, some missing. This table holds some 130,000 clones, approximately 82% found once. What was sequenced was PBMCs. These receptors originate from a man over 45 in good health and CMV-seronegative.

The chain joins TRBV4-2 to TRBJ2-7, with 12 bases identical to TRBD2. The CDR3 length is 18 residues. J gave up 1 base and V 0 bases, and 7 bases lay outside the gene matches. In germline, CDR1 is LGHNA, CDR2 YNFKEQ. CDR3 in amino acids: CASSQEASGGAVSYEQYF. The CDR3 nucleotides read TGTGCCAGCAGCCAAGAAGCTAGCGGGGGGGCCGTATCCTACGAGCAGTACTTC.

The chain joins TRBV19 to TRBJ2-2; TRBD1 is a possible D gene (6 bases). Looked up from germline, CDR1 is LNHDA and CDR2 is SQIVND (reference sequence). This CDR3 is 14 amino acids long. V was pared by 2 bases and J by 7 bases, with 11 bases between. The CDR3 loop is CASSIPGVGGELFF. The CDR3 coding sequence is TGTGCCAGTAGTATACCAGGGGTAGGCGGGGAGCTGTTTTTT.

This clone was seen a handful of times. The chain is built from TRBV20-1 and TRBJ1-2; maybe TRBD1 (5 bases). This CDR3 comprises 10 residues. The V and J ends lost 8 bases and 4 bases respectively, with 8 bases between them. Germline V CDR1 and CDR2: DFQATT, SNEGSKA (reference sequence). The CDR3 loop is CSLGPYGYTF. In DNA, the CDR3 is TGCAGTCTGGGGCCCTATGGCTACACCTTC.

This clone is a singleton in its sample. This rearrangement joins TRBV5-1 to TRBJ2-5; 12 bases are a match to TRBD1. The ends lost 1 base at V and 5 bases at J; junction bases unmatched: 3. Germline V CDR1 and CDR2: SGHRS, YFSETQ. CDR3 length equals 15 residues. The CDR3 here is CASSLMGTGGETQYF. In nucleotides, the CDR3 is TGCGCCAGCAGCTTGATGGGGACAGGGGGCGAGACCCAGTACTTC.

The chain uses TRBV2 and TRBJ2-5, with 9 bases that match TRBD1. Germline-derived CDR1 and CDR2 are SNHLY and FYNNEI. This CDR3 is built from 14 residues. The V segment lost 3 bases and the J segment 5 bases; nucleotides outside the gene matches: 4. The CDR3 loop is CASSDGTGSETQYF. The CDR3 region has the DNA TGTGCCAGCAGTGATGGGACAGGGAGTGAGACCCAGTACTTC.

The rearrangement links TRBV5-1 to TRBJ1-5; D uncertain. The CDR3 totals 13 residues. CDR1 and CDR2 (germline): SGHRS, YFSETQ. V dropped 0 bases and J dropped 4 bases, with 5 bases sitting between them. The CDR3 region has the DNA TGCGCCAGCAGCTTGGACAGAAATCAGCCCCAGCATTTT. Its translation: CASSLDRNQPQHF.

The chain recombines TRBV6-5 with TRBJ2-1; D gene uncertain. The germline gives CDR1 MNHEY, CDR2 SVGAGI. Trimming removed 8 bases from V and 4 bases from J, with 15 bases in between. The CDR3 totals 14 residues. The CDR3 is CASGASVRYNEQFF. CDR3 coding DNA: TGTGCCAGCGGAGCCTCAGTTCGGTACAATGAGCAGTTCTTC.

CDR3 loop: CATSILAGVNNRETQYF. DNA for the CDR3: TGTGCCACCAGCATCCTAGCGGGGGTTAACAATAGGGAGACCCAGTACTTC. V usage is TRBV15 and J usage is TRBJ2-5; 10 bases align to TRBD2. Germline CDR1 reads LNHNV; CDR2 reads YYDKDF (reference sequence). This CDR3 region has 17 residues. The junction had 13 bases not matched to a gene; V was cut back by 4 bases and J by 5 bases.

This chain's CDR3 is CASSEGGGYTGELFF. The DNA of the CDR3 is TGTGCCAGCAGTGAGGGGGGGGGATACACCGGGGAGCTGTTTTTT. V usage is TRBV9 and J usage is TRBJ2-2, with D possibly TRBD2 on 7 matching bases. Per germline, CDR1 SGDLS and CDR2 YYNGEE. This CDR3 is 15 amino acids long. With 5 bases removed from V and 3 bases from J, the gap between germline ends came to 14 bases.

This rearrangement joins TRBV6-1 to TRBJ2-5; 7 nucleotides match TRBD1. Germline assignment: CDR1 MNHNS and CDR2 SASEGT. The CDR3 is made up of 15 amino acids. The V segment lost 7 bases and the J segment 1 base; nucleotides outside the gene matches: 9. This chain's CDR3 is CASKGAADFQETQYF. The DNA for the CDR3 is TGTGCCAGCAAGGGGGCAGCCGACTTCCAAGAGACCCAGTACTTC.

The V and J genes are TRBV4-2 and TRBJ2-2; 11 nucleotides match TRBD2. J gave up 1 base and V 0 bases, and 7 bases lay outside the gene matches. This CDR3 is built from 19 residues. CDR1 and CDR2 from the germline V gene are LGHNA and YNFKEQ. The CDR3 sequence is CASSQDRPTSGGNTGELFF. Here the CDR3 DNA reads TGTGCCAGCAGCCAAGATCGACCCACTAGCGGGGGGAACACCGGGGAGCTGTTTTTT.

The chain is built from TRBV4-1 and TRBJ1-3; a possible D gene is TRBD1 (5 bases). Trimming stripped 6 bases from V and 0 bases from J, with 9 bases between. Germline V gene lookup returns CDR1 MGHRA and CDR2 YSYEKL. CDR3 length: 14 residues. The CDR3 loop is CASRGLPSGNTIYF. DNA for the CDR3: TGCGCCAGCAGGGGGCTCCCCTCTGGAAACACCATATATTTT.

V is TRBV2 and J is TRBJ2-3, with D perhaps matching TRBD2 (6 bases). Germline V gene lookup returns CDR1 SNHLY and CDR2 FYNNEI. This CDR3 is built from 16 residues. With 8 bases removed from V and 3 bases from J, the gap between germline ends came to 21 bases. The CDR3 here is CASGDPSGAGTDTQYF. Written as DNA, the CDR3 is TGTGCCAGCGGAGACCCCAGCGGCGCGGGGACAGATACGCAGTATTTT.

V usage is TRBV13 and J usage is TRBJ2-3; 8 bases line up with TRBD2. Trimming removed 0 bases from V and 2 bases from J; junction bases left unmatched: 10. CDR1 is PRHDT, CDR2 FYEKMQ, per germline (reference sequence). CDR3 length equals 18 residues. CDR3 loop: CASSLGGGEGYYTDTQYF. The DNA of the CDR3 is TGTGCCAGCAGCTTAGGCGGGGGGGAGGGATATTACACAGATACGCAGTATTTT.

V gene TRBV29-1 combines with J gene TRBJ1-1, with D unclear. Germline V gene lookup returns CDR1 SQVTM and CDR2 ANQGSEA. The CDR3 runs 10 residues. V shed 2 bases and J shed 6 bases, with 4 bases lying between them. The CDR3 loop is CSVEFAEAFF. The CDR3 DNA sequence: TGCAGCGTTGAATTCGCTGAAGCTTTCTTT.

The chain is built from TRBV12-5 and TRBJ2-5, with D perhaps TRBD1 (6 bases). The germline V and J ends were trimmed by 3 bases and 2 bases, with 7 bases remaining between them. The CDR3 runs to 13 residues. CDR1 and CDR2 from the germline V gene are LGHNT and FRNRAP. For the CDR3, the DNA is TGTGCTAGTGGTTTCGGACAGCAAGAGACCCAGTACTTC. It yields the protein CASGFGQQETQYF.

The V and J genes are TRBV2 and TRBJ1-1, with 10 bases matching TRBD1. Per germline, CDR1 SNHLY and CDR2 FYNNEI. J was trimmed by 6 bases and V by 4 bases; bases with no gene match: 8. This CDR3 contains 15 residues. CDR3 coding DNA: TGTGCCAGCAGTGTAGAGACAGGGGGCGAGTCTGAAGCTTTCTTT. Its protein product is CASSVETGGESEAFF.

The chain links TRBV11-2 to TRBJ1-1, with a possible D match to TRBD1 (5 bases). Trimming stripped 5 bases from V and 1 base from J, with 14 bases between. Germline V gene sequence: CDR1 SGHAT, CDR2 FQNNGV. The CDR3 runs to 15 residues. CDR3 coding DNA: TGTGCCAGCAGCCACCACAGGTTCCCGAACACTGAAGCTTTCTTT. It translates to CASSHHRFPNTEAFF.

The chain couples TRBV27 to TRBJ2-7; 11 bases match TRBD2. Germline CDR1 MNHEY, CDR2 SMNVEV (reference sequence). The trim removed 4 bases at V and 4 bases at J, leaving 9 bases unmatched. This CDR3 is built from 16 residues. CDR3 coding DNA: TGTGCCAGCAGTTCCCTAACGACTAGCGGGGCTTACGAGCAGTACTTC. Its translation: CASSSLTTSGAYEQYF.

DNA of the CDR3: TGTGCCAGCAGCTCGCCAGGGCACAATGAAAAACTGTTTTTT. It encodes CASSSPGHNEKLFF. The genes are TRBV5-6 and TRBJ1-4, with a tentative D call TRBD1 (5 bases). V lost 3 bases, J lost 5 bases, and 11 bases lay in between. CDR1 SGHDT and CDR2 YYEEEE come from the germline V gene. The CDR3 runs 14 residues.

The table lists this clone with a count of one. In nucleotides, the CDR3 is TGTGCCAGCTCAAACCCACTACAGGGGAAAAATGAAAAACTGTTTTTT. Amino acids: CASSNPLQGKNEKLFF. The chain uses TRBV7-6 and TRBJ1-4; 7 bases are shared with TRBD1. The V gene end was trimmed by 8 bases and the J gene end by 5 bases; junction bases not matched to a gene: 14. The CDR3 is 16 amino acids. CDR1 and CDR2 from the germline V gene are SGHVS and FNYEAQ.

To note about this clone: Compared with germline, one end of the junction differs, possibly owing to a read error. The chain joins TRBV5-5 to TRBJ2-7; D remains unclear. This CDR3 has 17 amino acids. CDR1 and CDR2 (germline): SGHKS, YYEKEE (reference sequence). The CDR3 reads CASSLLVSLPTSFEQYF. For the CDR3, the DNA is TGTGCCAGCAGCTTGTTAGTGTCCTTACCGACTTCCTTCGAGCAGTACTTC.

The chain joins TRBV30 to TRBJ1-5, with D unresolved. The V end lost 1 base, the J end lost 5 bases, and 9 bases lay between the germline ends. The CDR3 totals 13 residues. CDR1 is GTSNPN, CDR2 SVGIG, per germline (reference sequence). CDR3 coding DNA: TGTGCCTGGAGTGAACAGATCCATCAGCCCCAGCATTTT. Protein product: CAWSEQIHQPQHF.

The chain uses TRBV6-5 and TRBJ1-1; D may be TRBD1 (5 bases). Germline CDR1 is MNHEY and CDR2 is SVGAGI. V was trimmed by 6 bases and J by 4 bases, leaving 12 bases between them. This CDR3 is built from 13 residues. CDR3 residues: CASRGGGVTEAFF. CDR3 sequence (DNA): TGTGCCAGCAGGGGTGGGGGGGTCACTGAAGCTTTCTTT.

This clone was counted a single time. The chain joins TRBV2 to TRBJ1-2; D gene ambiguous. In germline, CDR1 is SNHLY, CDR2 FYNNEI. V gave up 6 bases and J gave up 4 bases, with 6 bases separating them. The CDR3 spans 11 residues. This CDR3 is CASSQFYGYTF. The CDR3, as DNA: TGTGCCAGCAGCCAGTTCTATGGCTACACCTTC.

This chain uses TRBV4-3 with TRBJ2-7; TRBD2 is a possible D gene (7 bases). This CDR3 is 15 amino acids long. Germline loops: CDR1 LGHNA, CDR2 YSLEER. V was shortened by 2 bases and J by 3 bases, with 14 bases between the two germline ends. CDR3 region: CASSQRGGDNYEQYF. The CDR3 DNA reads as TGCGCCAGCAGCCAAAGGGGGGGGGACAACTACGAGCAGTACTTC.